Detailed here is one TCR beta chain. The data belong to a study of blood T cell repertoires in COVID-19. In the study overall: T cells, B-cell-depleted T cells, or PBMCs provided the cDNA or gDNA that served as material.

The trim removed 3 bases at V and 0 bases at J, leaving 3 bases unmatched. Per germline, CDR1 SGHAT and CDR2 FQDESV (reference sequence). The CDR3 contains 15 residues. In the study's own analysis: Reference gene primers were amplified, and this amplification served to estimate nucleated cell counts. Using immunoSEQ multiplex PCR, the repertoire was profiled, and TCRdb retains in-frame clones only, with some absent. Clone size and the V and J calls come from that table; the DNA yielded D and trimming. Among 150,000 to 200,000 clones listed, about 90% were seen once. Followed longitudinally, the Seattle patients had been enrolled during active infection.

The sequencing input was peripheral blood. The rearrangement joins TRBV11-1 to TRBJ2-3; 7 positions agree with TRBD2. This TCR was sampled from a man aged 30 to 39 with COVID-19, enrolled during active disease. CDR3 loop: CASSLWGGSTDTQYF. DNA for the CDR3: TGTGCCAGCAGCTTGTGGGGGGGGAGCACAGATACGCAGTATTTT.